This TCR beta chain was recovered during a study of blood T cell repertoires in COVID-19. Study summary: There were acute and convalescent COVID-19 samples, and they came from the United States, Italy and Spain. T cells, B-cell-depleted T cells, or PBMCs supplied cDNA or gDNA.

Per the original data handling: Amplification with reference gene primers provided the estimates of nucleated cell counts. Sequenced by immunoSEQ multiplex PCR; TCRdb stores in-frame clones only, minus some. That table is the source of V, J and clone size, and D and trimming were worked out from the DNA. The sample lists over 100,000 clones; approximately 84% were seen once. Germline CDR1 reads KGHSH; CDR2 reads LQKENI. With 5 bases removed from V and 6 bases from J, the gap between germline ends came to 14 bases. The CDR3 runs to 13 residues. The chain recombines TRBV18 with TRBJ2-7; maybe TRBD1 (6 bases). Sequencing input: peripheral blood. The TCR comes from a human donor in a cohort sampled during active COVID-19. Written as DNA, the CDR3 is TGTGCCAGCTCAGGAATACAGGGAACCGAGCAGTACTTC. It codes for CASSGIQGTEQYF.